This T cell receptor beta chain was obtained from a study of T-cell memory formation after mild COVID-19. General study results and limits: CD4+ clones that contracted lay mainly in CM and EM; CD8+ ones lay in EMRA.

The germline V gene has CDR1 SGHRS and CDR2 YFSETQ. The CDR3 loop spans 15 amino acids. Trimming stripped 1 base from V and 6 bases from J, with 13 bases between. 5'RACE with constant-segment primers yielded barcoded, UMI-tagged TCR alpha and TCR beta cDNA libraries. TCRdb recomputed calls from the 5' RACE reads with MiXCR, one row per CDR3 protein. Seen here are 350,000 to 500,000 distinct CDR3 sequences, approximately 18% observed once, and the top ten hold roughly 21%. This clonotype was detected a few times. The antigen is not known. The clonotype originates from a man aged 18 to 29 who had mild COVID-19 (a few samples of this study predate the infection). Cell type and time point are not known. The chain uses TRBV5-1 and TRBJ2-2, with D possibly being TRBD1 (6 bases). The sequencing sample was made of PBMCs or a T cell subset sorted from them (not recorded which). Written as DNA, the CDR3 is TGCGCCAGCAGCTTGCACAGGGAGAGGGCCGGGGAGCTGTTTTTT. This translates into CASSLHRERAGELFF.